What follows is one TCR beta chain and its context. Its specificity is not known. This sample stems from a study of monozygotic twins with inflammatory bowel disease. The CDR3 runs 13 residues. Germline V gene data show CDR1 as KGHSH and CDR2 as LQKENI. TCRdb reworked the 5' RACE reads into one entry per CDR3 protein, no DNA. The sample includes approximately 300,000 distinct CDR3 sequences. Study-level points and caveats: Compared with healthy co-twins, IBD patients showed reduced TCRbeta repertoire diversity by inverse Simpson.

The receptor's source is a human donor with ulcerative colitis or Crohn's disease, or a healthy co-twin of an affected twin (not recorded which). The V and J genes are TRBV18 and TRBJ1-5; TCRdb's D call of TRBD1 is untestable without DNA. Sequenced material: blood. Here the CDR3 reads CASSTDRGQPQHF.